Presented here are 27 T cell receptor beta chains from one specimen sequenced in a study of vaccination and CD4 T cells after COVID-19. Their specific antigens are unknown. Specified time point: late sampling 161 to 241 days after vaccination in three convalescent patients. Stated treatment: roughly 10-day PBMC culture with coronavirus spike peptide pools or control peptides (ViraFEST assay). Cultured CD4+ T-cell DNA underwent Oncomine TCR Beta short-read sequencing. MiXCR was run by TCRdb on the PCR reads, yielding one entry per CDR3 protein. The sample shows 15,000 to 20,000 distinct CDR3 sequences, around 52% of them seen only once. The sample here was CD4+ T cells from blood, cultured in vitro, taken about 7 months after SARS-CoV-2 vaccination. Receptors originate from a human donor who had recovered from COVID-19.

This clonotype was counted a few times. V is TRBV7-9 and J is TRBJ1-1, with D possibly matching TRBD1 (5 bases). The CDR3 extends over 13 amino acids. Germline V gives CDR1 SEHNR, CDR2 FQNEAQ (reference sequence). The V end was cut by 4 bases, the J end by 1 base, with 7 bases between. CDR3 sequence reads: CASSSTGNTEAFF. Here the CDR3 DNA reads TGTGCCAGCAGCTCAACAGGGAACACTGAAGCTTTCTTT.

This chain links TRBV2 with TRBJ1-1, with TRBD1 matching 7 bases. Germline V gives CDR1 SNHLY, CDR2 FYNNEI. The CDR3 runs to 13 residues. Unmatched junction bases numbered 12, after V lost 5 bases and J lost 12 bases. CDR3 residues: CASSPRGQGGTFF. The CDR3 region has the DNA TGTGCCAGCAGTCCTAGGGGGCAGGGGGGAACTTTCTTT.

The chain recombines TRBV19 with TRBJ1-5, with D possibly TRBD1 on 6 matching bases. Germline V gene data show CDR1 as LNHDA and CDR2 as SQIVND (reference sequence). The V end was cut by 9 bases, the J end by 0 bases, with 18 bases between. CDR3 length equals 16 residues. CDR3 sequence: CASKWIGDTSNQPQHF. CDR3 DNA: TGTGCCAGCAAATGGATTGGGGACACTAGCAATCAGCCCCAGCATTTT.

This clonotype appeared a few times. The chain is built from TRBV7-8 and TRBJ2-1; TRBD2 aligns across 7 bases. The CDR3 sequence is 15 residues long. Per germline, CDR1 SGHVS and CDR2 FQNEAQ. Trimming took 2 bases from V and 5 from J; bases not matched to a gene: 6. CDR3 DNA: TGTGCCAGCAGCTTATCTAGCGGTATTAACAATGAGCAGTTCTTC. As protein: CASSLSSGINNEQFF.

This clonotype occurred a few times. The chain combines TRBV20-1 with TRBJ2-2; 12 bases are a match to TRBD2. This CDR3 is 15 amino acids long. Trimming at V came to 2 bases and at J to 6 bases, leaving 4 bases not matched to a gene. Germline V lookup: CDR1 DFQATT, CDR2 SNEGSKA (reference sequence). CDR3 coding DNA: TGCAGTGCTAGACTAGCGGGAGGGCTGGCCGGGGAGCTGTTTTTT. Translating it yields CSARLAGGLAGELFF.

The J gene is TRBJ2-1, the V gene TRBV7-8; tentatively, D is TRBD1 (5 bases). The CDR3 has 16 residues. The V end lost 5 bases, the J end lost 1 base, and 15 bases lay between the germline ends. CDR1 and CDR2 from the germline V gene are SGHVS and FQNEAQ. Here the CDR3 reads CASSPRQILSYNEQFF. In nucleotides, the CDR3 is TGTGCCAGCAGCCCCAGACAGATCCTATCCTACAATGAGCAGTTCTTC.

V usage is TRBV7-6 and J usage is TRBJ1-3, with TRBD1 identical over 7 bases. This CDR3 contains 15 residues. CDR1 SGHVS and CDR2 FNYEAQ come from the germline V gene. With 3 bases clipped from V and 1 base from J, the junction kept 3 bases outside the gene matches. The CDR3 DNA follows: TGTGCCAGCAGCTTTAACAGGGGATCTGGAAACACCATATATTTT. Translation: CASSFNRGSGNTIYF.

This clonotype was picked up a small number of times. As DNA, the CDR3 is TGTGCCAGCAGCGTCGGGACAGGGGGCAATGAGCAGTTCTTC. Protein: CASSVGTGGNEQFF. The chain recombines TRBV7-3 with TRBJ2-1; TRBD1 agrees at 11 bases. Germline V lookup: CDR1 SGHTA, CDR2 FQGTGA. This CDR3 has 14 residues. V dropped 5 bases and J dropped 6; count of bases not matched to a gene: 3.

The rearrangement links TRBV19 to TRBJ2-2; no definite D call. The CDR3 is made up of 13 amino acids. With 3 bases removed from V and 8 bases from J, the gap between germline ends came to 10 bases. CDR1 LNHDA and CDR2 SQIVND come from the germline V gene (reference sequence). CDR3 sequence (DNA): TGTGCCAGTAGTATGGTAACCTCAGGGGAGCTGTTTTTT. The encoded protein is CASSMVTSGELFF.

The CDR3 region has the DNA TGTGCCAGCAGCTCCGGGCTAGGGAGGGCAGATACGCAGTATTTT. Its translation is CASSSGLGRADTQYF. The chain employs TRBV11-3 and TRBJ2-3; 7 positions match TRBD2. CDR1 and CDR2 (germline): SGHNT, YENEEA. J gave up 4 bases and V 4 bases, and 8 bases lay outside the gene matches. CDR3 length: 15 amino acids.

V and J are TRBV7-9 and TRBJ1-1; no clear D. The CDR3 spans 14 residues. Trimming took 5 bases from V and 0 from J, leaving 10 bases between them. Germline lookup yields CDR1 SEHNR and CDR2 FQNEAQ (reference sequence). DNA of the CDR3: TGTGCCAGCAGCGTCCAACAAGTGAACACTGAAGCTTTCTTT. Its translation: CASSVQQVNTEAFF.

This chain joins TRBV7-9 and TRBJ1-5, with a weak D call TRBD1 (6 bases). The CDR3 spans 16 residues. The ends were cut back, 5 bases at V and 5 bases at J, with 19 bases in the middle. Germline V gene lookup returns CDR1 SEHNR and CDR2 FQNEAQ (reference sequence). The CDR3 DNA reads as TGTGCCAGCAGCCACCACAGGGTCGGTGCTCATCAGCCCCAGCATTTT. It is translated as CASSHHRVGAHQPQHF. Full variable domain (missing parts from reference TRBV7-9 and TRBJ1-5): DTGVSQNPRHKITKRGQNVTFRCDPISEHNRLYWYRQTLGQGPEFLTYFQNEAQLEKSRLLSDRFSAERPKGSFSTLEIQRTEQGDSAMYLCASSHHRVGAHQPQHFGDGTRLSIL.

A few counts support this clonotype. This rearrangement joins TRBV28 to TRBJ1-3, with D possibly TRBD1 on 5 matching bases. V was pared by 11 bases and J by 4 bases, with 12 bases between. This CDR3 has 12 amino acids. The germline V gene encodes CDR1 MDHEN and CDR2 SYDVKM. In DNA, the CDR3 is TGTGCCTCCAGGGTTTGGGGAAACACCATATATTTT. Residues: CASRVWGNTIYF.

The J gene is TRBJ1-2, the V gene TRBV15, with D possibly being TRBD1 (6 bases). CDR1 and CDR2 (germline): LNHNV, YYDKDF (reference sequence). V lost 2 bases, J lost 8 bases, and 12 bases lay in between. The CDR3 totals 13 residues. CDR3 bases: TGTGCCACCAGCAGAAACTACAGGGACGGCTACACCTTC. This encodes CATSRNYRDGYTF.

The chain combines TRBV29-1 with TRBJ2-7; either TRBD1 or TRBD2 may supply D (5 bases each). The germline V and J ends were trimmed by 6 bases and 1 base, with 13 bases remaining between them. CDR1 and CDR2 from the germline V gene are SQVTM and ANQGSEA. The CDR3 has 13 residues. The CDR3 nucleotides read TGCAGCGTAGGAAAGGGGACGTCCTACGAGCAGTACTTC. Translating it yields CSVGKGTSYEQYF.

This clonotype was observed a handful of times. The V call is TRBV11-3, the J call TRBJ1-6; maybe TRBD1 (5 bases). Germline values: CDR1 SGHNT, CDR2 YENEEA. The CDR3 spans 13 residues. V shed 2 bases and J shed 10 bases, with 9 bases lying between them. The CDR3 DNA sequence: TGTGCCAGCAGCTTAACGAGGGGATCACCCCTCCACTTT. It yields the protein CASSLTRGSPLHF.

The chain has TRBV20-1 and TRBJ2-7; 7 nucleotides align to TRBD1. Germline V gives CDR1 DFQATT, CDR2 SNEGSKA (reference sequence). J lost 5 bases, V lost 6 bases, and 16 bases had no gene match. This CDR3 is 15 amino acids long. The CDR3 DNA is TGCAGTGCGGCGAGACAGGGTTGGGGAAGCCACGAGCAGTACTTC. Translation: CSAARQGWGSHEQYF.

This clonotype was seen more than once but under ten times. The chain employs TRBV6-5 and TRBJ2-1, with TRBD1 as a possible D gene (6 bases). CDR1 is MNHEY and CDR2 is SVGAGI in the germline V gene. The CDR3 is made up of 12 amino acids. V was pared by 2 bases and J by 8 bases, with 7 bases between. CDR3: CASSYGGDEQFF. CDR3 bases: TGTGCCAGCAGTTACGGGGGCGATGAGCAGTTCTTC.

Written as DNA, the CDR3 is TGTGCCAGCAGCTTAGGAGACACAGATACGCAGTATTTT. This codes for CASSLGDTDTQYF. The V gene is TRBV11-3, the J gene TRBJ2-3; D not resolved. Trimming pared 1 base from V and 2 bases from J, leaving 4 bases between. Germline CDR1 is SGHNT and CDR2 is YENEEA. The CDR3 has 13 amino acids.

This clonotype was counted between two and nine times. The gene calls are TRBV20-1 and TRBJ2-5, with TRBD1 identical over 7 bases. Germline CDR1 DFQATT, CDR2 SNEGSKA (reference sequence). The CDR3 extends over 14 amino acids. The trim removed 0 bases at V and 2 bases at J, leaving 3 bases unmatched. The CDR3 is CSARDRTGQETQYF. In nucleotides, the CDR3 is TGCAGTGCTAGAGACAGGACAGGTCAAGAGACCCAGTACTTC.

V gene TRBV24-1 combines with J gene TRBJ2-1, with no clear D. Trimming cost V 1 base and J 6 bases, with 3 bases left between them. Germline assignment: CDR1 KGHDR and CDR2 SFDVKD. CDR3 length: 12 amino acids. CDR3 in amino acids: CATSDFSNEQFF. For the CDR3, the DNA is TGTGCCACCAGTGATTTTTCCAATGAGCAGTTCTTC.

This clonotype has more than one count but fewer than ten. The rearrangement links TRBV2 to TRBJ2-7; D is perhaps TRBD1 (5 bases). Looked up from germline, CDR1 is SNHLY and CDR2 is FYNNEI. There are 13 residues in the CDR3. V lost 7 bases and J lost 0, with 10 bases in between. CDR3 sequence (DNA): TGTGCCAGCATCTGGCAGGGCTCCTACGAGCAGTACTTC. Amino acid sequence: CASIWQGSYEQYF.

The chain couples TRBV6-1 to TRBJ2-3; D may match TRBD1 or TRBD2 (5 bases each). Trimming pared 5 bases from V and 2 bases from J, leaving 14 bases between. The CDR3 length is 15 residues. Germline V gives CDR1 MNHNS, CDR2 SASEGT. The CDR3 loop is CASSPGPHFTDTQYF. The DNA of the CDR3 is TGTGCCAGCAGTCCGGGACCGCATTTCACAGATACGCAGTATTTT.

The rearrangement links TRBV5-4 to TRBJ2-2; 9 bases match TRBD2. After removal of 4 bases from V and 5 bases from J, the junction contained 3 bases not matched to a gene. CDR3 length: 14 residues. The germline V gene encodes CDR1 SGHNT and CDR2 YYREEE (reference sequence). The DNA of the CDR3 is TGTGCCAGCAGCGCGCGGGGGGGGACCGGGGAGCTGTTTTTT. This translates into CASSARGGTGELFF. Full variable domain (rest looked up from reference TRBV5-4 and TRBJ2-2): ETGVTQSPTHLIKTRGQQVTLRCSSQSGHNTVSWYQQALGQGPQFIFQYYREEENGRGNFPPRFSGLQFPNYSSELNVNALELDDSALYLCASSARGGTGELFFGEGSRLTVL.

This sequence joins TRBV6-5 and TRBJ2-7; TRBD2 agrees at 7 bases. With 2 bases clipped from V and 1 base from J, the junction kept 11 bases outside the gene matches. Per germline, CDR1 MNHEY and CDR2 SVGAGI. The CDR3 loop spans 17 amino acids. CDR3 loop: CASSYMAASGGSYEQYF. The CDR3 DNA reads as TGTGCCAGCAGTTACATGGCGGCTAGCGGAGGTTCCTACGAGCAGTACTTC.

In DNA, the CDR3 is TGCAGTGCTCACAGGACAACGAACACTGAAGCTTTCTTT. This encodes CSAHRTTNTEAFF. V and J are TRBV20-1 and TRBJ1-1; a weak D match, TRBD1 (5 bases). Germline CDR1 DFQATT, CDR2 SNEGSKA (reference sequence). The CDR3 covers 13 residues. Trimming pared 5 bases from V and 1 base from J, leaving 11 bases between.

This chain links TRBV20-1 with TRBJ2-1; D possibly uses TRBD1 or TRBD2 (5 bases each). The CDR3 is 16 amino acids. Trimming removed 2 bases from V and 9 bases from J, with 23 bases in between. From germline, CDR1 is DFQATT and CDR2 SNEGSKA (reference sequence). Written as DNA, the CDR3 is TGCAGTGCTAGATACCGCCGGGACCCGCTTTTTGGTGAGCAGTTCTTC. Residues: CSARYRRDPLFGEQFF.